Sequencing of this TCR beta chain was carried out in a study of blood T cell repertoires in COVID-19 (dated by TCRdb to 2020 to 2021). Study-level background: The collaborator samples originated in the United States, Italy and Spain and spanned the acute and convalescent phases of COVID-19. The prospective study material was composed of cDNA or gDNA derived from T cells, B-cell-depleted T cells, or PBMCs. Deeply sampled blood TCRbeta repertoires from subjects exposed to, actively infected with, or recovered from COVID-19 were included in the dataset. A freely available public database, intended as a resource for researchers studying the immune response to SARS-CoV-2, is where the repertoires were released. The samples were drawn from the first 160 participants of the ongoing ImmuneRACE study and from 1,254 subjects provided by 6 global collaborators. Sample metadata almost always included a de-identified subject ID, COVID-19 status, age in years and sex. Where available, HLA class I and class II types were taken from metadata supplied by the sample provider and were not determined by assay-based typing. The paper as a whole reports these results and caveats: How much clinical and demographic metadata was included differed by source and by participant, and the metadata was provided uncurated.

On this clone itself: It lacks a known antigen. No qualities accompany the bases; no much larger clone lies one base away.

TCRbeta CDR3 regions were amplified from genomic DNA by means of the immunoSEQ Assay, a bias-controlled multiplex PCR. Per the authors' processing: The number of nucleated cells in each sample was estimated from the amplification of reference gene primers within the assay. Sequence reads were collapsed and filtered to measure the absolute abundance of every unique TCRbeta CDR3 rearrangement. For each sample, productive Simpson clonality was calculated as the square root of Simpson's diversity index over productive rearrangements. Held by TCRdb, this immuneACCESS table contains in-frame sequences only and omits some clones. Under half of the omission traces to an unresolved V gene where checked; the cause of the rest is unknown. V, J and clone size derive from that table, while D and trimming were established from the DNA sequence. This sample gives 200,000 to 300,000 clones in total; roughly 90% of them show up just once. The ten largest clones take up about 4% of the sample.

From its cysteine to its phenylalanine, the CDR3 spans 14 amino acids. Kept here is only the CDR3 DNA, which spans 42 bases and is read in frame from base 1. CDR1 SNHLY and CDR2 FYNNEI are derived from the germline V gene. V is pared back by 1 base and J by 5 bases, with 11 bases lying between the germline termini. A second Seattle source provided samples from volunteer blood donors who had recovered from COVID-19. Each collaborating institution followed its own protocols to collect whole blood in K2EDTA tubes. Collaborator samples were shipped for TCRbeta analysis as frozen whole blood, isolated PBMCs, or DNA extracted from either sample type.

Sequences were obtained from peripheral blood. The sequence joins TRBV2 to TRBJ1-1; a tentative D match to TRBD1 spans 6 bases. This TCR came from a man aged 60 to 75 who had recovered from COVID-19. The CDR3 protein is CASSEEGGWTEAFF. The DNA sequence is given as TGTGCCAGCAGTGAAGAAGGGGGTTGGACTGAAGCTTTCTTT. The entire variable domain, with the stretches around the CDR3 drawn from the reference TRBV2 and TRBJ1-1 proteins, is EPEVTQTPSHQVTQMGQEVILRCVPISNHLYFYWYRQILGQKVEFLVSFYNNEISEKSEIFDDQFSVERPDGSNFTLKIRSTKLEDSAMYFCASSEEGGWTEAFFGQGTRLTVV.